This TCR beta chain was sequenced in a study of vaccination and CD4 T cells after COVID-19. Study context: SARS-CoV-2 had been detected by nasal swab PCR in convalescent patients; several were mild, one severe. Ranging from 14 to 241, the interval between dose two and post-vaccine sampling had a median of approximately 67 days.

Specified treatment: approximately 9-day PBMC culture with coronavirus spike peptide pools or control peptides (ViraFEST assay). Culture proceeded for about 10 days, and CD4+ T cells were then isolated by negative selection. CDR3 length: 12 amino acids. CDR1 and CDR2 from the germline V gene are SNHLY and FYNNEI. Trimming cost V 5 bases and J 0 bases, with 1 base left between them. A remark on this clonotype: The antigen is unknown.

Cultured CD4+ T cells had their DNA profiled by the Oncomine TCR Beta short-read assay. TCRdb re-called the PCR reads through MiXCR, storing one row per CDR3 protein. The sample has about 14,000 distinct CDR3 sequences, around 49% seen once. The receptor comes from a human donor who had recovered from COVID-19. The sample was CD4+ T cells from blood, cultured in vitro, taken before SARS-CoV-2 vaccination. The chain couples TRBV2 to TRBJ2-2, with D uncertain. This CDR3 is CASSPNTGELFF. Written as DNA, the CDR3 is TGTGCCAGCAGTCCGAACACCGGGGAGCTGTTTTTT.